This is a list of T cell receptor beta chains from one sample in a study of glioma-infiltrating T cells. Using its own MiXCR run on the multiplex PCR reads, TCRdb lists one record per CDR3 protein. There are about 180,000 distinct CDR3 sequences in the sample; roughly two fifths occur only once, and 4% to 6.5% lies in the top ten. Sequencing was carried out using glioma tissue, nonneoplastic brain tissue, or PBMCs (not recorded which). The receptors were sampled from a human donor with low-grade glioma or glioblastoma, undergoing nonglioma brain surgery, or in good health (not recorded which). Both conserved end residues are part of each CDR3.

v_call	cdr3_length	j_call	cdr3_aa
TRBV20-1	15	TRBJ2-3	CSAPSKKSSTDTQYF
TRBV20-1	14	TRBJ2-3	CSAGLALHKDTQYF
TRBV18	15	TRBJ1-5	CASSVGTVTNQPQHF
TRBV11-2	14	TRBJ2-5	CASSFGTSEETQHF
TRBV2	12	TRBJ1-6	CASSWDGVTLHF
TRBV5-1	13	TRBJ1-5	CASKGDDNQPQHF
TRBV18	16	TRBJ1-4	CASSPSGGATNEKLFF
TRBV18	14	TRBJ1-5	CASSRRSANQPQHF
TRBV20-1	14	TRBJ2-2	CSARVGGPGGGLFF
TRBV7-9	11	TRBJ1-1	CASSLDREAFF
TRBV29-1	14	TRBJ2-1	CSVDSGQGFNEQFF